The 22 T cell receptor beta chains presented below share a single source sample, sequenced in a study of blood T cells in healthy people across ages. Primed by a sample-barcoded 5' primer and a J-beta primer mix, a second PCR proceeded for about 6 to 12 cycles. TCRdb ran MiXCR on the 5' RACE reads and lists one entry per CDR3 protein. The table has over 1,200,000 distinct CDR3 sequences, around 59% seen once. The sequenced sample consisted of blood. The receptors derive from a man aged 18 to 30 in good health.

The chain links TRBV6-5 to TRBJ2-1; D possibly uses TRBD1 or TRBD2 (5 bases each). Germline V gene lookup returns CDR1 MNHEY and CDR2 SVGAGI. The CDR3 extends over 15 amino acids. Trimming left V 1 base short and J 5 bases short, with 12 bases between. CDR3: CASSYWGFPHNEQFF. In DNA, the CDR3 is TGTGCCAGCAGTTACTGGGGGTTTCCACACAATGAGCAGTTCTTC.

The chain has TRBV6-5 and TRBJ2-5, with D possibly being TRBD1 or TRBD2 (6 bases each). The V and J ends lost 4 bases and 4 bases respectively, with 22 bases between them. CDR1 and CDR2 from the germline V gene are MNHEY and SVGAGI. This CDR3 has 17 amino acids. CDR3 in amino acids: CASSFRPPGAAIETQYF. CDR3 sequence (DNA): TGTGCCAGCAGTTTCCGCCCCCCGGGGGCGGCTATAGAGACCCAGTACTTC.

The genes are TRBV12-3 or TRBV12-4 and TRBJ2-7; D is possibly TRBD1 or TRBD2 (5 bases each). V lost 4 bases and J lost 3, with 16 bases in between. The length of the CDR3 is 15 residues. This chain's CDR3 is CASSSVGDAIYEQYF. In DNA form, the CDR3 reads TGTGCCAGCAGTTCGGTGGGGGATGCTATCTACGAGCAGTACTTC.

The CDR3 loop is CASSPSGSLSLNYGYTF. In nucleotides, the CDR3 is TGTGCCAGCAGCCCCTCAGGGAGTCTATCCTTGAACTATGGCTACACCTTC. This chain uses TRBV7-9 with TRBJ1-2, with D perhaps matching TRBD1 (5 bases). Germline CDR1 SEHNR, CDR2 FQNEAQ (reference sequence). This CDR3 is 17 amino acids long. Trimming shortened V by 5 bases and J by 2 bases, and 21 bases separated the two germline ends.

This sequence joins TRBV3-1 and TRBJ2-5, with 10 bases identical to TRBD1. V shed 3 bases, J shed 2 bases, and the junction held 6 bases outside the gene matches. The CDR3 spans 16 residues. CDR1 is LGHDT and CDR2 is YNNKEL in the germline V gene (reference sequence). CDR3 sequence (DNA): TGTGCCAGCAGCCAGGGAGACAGGGGGCGGCAAGAGACCCAGTACTTC. Residues: CASSQGDRGRQETQYF.

The chain employs TRBV20-1 and TRBJ2-7, with no clear D. CDR1 is DFQATT, CDR2 SNEGSKA, per germline (reference sequence). CDR3 length: 12 residues. Trimming took off 3 bases at V and 2 bases at J, with 8 bases between the two ends. In DNA form, the CDR3 reads TGCAGTGCTAGTCTGAAGGCCTACGAGCAGTACTTC. Translation gives CSASLKAYEQYF.

The genes are TRBV11-1 and TRBJ1-1, with D uncertain. V was shortened by 5 bases and J by 1 base, with 14 bases between the two germline ends. Germline assignment: CDR1 SGHAT and CDR2 FQDESV (reference sequence). The CDR3 length is 15 residues. The DNA of the CDR3 is TGTGCCAGCAGCATAACCGGACGGCCGAACACTGAAGCTTTCTTT. Residues: CASSITGRPNTEAFF.

The V and J genes are TRBV6-2 or TRBV6-3 and TRBJ2-7; 12 bases fit TRBD2. Germline V lookup: CDR1 MNHEY, CDR2 SVGEGT. V was clipped by 4 bases and J by 3 bases; unmatched bases: 13. This CDR3 comprises 18 residues. The CDR3 loop is CASSLLRLAGALGYEQYF. The CDR3 nucleotides are TGTGCCAGCAGTTTGTTGAGACTAGCGGGAGCCCTGGGCTACGAGCAGTACTTC.

V usage is TRBV4-1 and J usage is TRBJ1-2; possible D gene TRBD1, 5 bases. CDR1 MGHRA and CDR2 YSYEKL come from the germline V gene. Trimming cost V 2 bases and J 13 bases, with 20 bases left between them. The CDR3 runs 14 residues. CDR3 DNA sequence: TGCGCCAGCAGCCAATCCGATACCAGGGCCGCGGGCACCTTC. Encoded protein: CASSQSDTRAAGTF.

In this sample, this clonotype turned up a few times. The chain combines TRBV20-1 with TRBJ2-5; D not certain. The CDR3 is 13 amino acids. V was trimmed by 7 bases and J by 0 bases, leaving 12 bases between them. Germline V gene lookup returns CDR1 DFQATT and CDR2 SNEGSKA (reference sequence). Written as DNA, the CDR3 is TGCAGTGTTTTAGGGCAGTACCAAGAGACCCAGTACTTC. Translated, it gives CSVLGQYQETQYF.

V is TRBV10-3 and J is TRBJ2-3, with D possibly being TRBD2 (6 bases). The length of the CDR3 is 15 residues. V lost 6 bases and J lost 5, with 18 bases in between. Germline V gene sequence: CDR1 ENHRY, CDR2 SYGVKD. CDR3 sequence (DNA): TGTGCCATCAGCCTCCGAGCGGGTGGGGGAGATACGCAGTATTTT. Its translation is CAISLRAGGGDTQYF.

The CDR3 spells CASSSLDRVVDNEQFF. The DNA of the CDR3 is TGTGCCAGCTCATCCCTAGACAGGGTGGTAGACAATGAGCAGTTCTTC. The chain uses TRBV18 and TRBJ2-1; 7 bases agree with TRBD1. The V segment lost 5 bases and the J segment 5 bases; nucleotides outside the gene matches: 12. The CDR3 length is 16 residues. Germline V gives CDR1 KGHSH, CDR2 LQKENI.

The chain couples TRBV25-1 to TRBJ2-7; D may correspond to TRBD1 or TRBD2 (5 bases each). Trimming removed 4 bases from V and 0 bases from J, with 10 bases in between. The CDR3 totals 14 residues. Germline V gene sequence: CDR1 MGHDK, CDR2 SYGVNS. The CDR3 protein is CASSAAGTSYEQYF. In nucleotides, the CDR3 is TGTGCCAGCAGTGCCGCCGGGACCTCCTACGAGCAGTACTTC.

This chain joins TRBV12-3 or TRBV12-4 and TRBJ1-5; D is unclear. The CDR3 totals 14 residues. The germline V and J ends were trimmed by 3 bases and 0 bases, with 6 bases remaining between them. The CDR3 reads CASSFFHSNQPQHF. The CDR3 coding sequence is TGTGCCAGCAGTTTCTTTCATAGCAATCAGCCCCAGCATTTT.

Details on this clonotype: The junction does not match germline at one end; this may be a read error. V and J are TRBV27 and TRBJ1-2; D remains ambiguous. Per the germline V gene, CDR1 is MNHEY and CDR2 is SMNVEV (reference sequence). The CDR3 extends over 15 amino acids. The CDR3 loop reads CVSSSAGLSLVGYTF. CDR3 DNA: TGTGTCAGCAGTTCAGCAGGACTATCTTTAGTTGGCTACACCTTC.

CDR3 residues: CASSARQGADTQYF. DNA for the CDR3: TGTGCCAGCAGCGCTCGACAGGGGGCAGATACGCAGTATTTT. The chain recombines TRBV7-2 with TRBJ2-3, with 9 bases aligning to TRBD1. The CDR3 sequence is 14 residues long. V lost 5 bases and J lost 4; bases outside the gene matches: 4. Germline V gives CDR1 SGHTA, CDR2 FQGNSA.

The CDR3 sequence: CSAREGGASYEQYF. CDR3 nucleotide sequence: TGCAGTGCTAGAGAGGGAGGGGCCTCCTACGAGCAGTACTTC. This chain joins TRBV20-1 and TRBJ2-7; TRBD2 matches 7 bases. The V gene end was trimmed by 0 bases and the J gene end by 0 bases; junction bases not matched to a gene: 2. The CDR3 consists of 14 residues. Germline-derived CDR1 and CDR2 are DFQATT and SNEGSKA (reference sequence).

This chain connects TRBV30 to TRBJ1-2; possibly TRBD1 for D (5 bases). Germline CDR1 GTSNPN, CDR2 SVGIG (reference sequence). The V end lost 4 bases, the J end lost 4 bases, and 16 bases lay between the germline ends. This CDR3 has 14 amino acids. DNA of the CDR3: TGTGCCTGGAACCGAGCAGGGTTGTCCTATGGCTACACCTTC. This gives the protein CAWNRAGLSYGYTF.

This clonotype has a single count. The rearrangement uses TRBV20-1 and TRBJ2-1, with D maybe TRBD2 (5 bases). The CDR3 contains 15 residues. Between the trimmed V and J ends, which lost 0 bases and 2 bases, there was a span of 11 bases. Germline CDR1 DFQATT, CDR2 SNEGSKA (reference sequence). For the CDR3, the DNA is TGCAGTGCTAGAGAGCAGCGGAGTGCCTACAATGAGCAGTTCTTC. It codes for CSAREQRSAYNEQFF.

This rearrangement joins TRBV20-1 to TRBJ2-1, with 12 bases identical to TRBD2. There are 18 residues in the CDR3. Germline loops: CDR1 DFQATT, CDR2 SNEGSKA (reference sequence). V shed 0 bases and J 2 bases; nucleotides not matched to a gene: 8. For the CDR3, the DNA is TGCAGTGCTAGAGATCTAGGACTAGCGGGGCCTACCTACAATGAGCAGTTCTTC. Its translation is CSARDLGLAGPTYNEQFF.

Of note for this clonotype: One end of the junction fails to match germline, which may point to a read error. The chain couples TRBV27 to TRBJ1-5, with D unresolved. Germline CDR1 and CDR2: MNHEY and SMNVEV (reference sequence). This CDR3 contains 14 residues. The CDR3, as DNA: TGTGTCAGCAGACCCCAGTATAGCAATCAGCCCCAGCATTTT. Encoded protein: CVSRPQYSNQPQHF.

The genes are TRBV29-1 and TRBJ1-1, with D possibly being TRBD1 (5 bases). The germline gives CDR1 SQVTM, CDR2 ANQGSEA. This CDR3 spans 15 amino acids. V lost 2 bases and J 4 bases, leaving 17 bases between the germline ends. The CDR3 sequence: CSVEWLGVSITEAFF. DNA of the CDR3: TGCAGCGTTGAATGGTTGGGGGTTTCGATCACTGAAGCTTTCTTT.